The next 20 T cell receptor beta chains were all read from a single sample in a study of T cell repertoires in cytomegalovirus infection. TCRdb redid the calling of the reads with MiXCR, one entry per CDR3 protein. The table records about 490,000 distinct CDR3 sequences, about a quarter of them present only once. The sequencing input was PBMCs. The receptors derive from a human donor in good health (CMV status not recorded). Some clones in this sample may be carry-over from other donors' samples.

This clonotype was counted ten times or more. The V gene is TRBV7-2, the J gene TRBJ1-3; D gene unclear. Germline CDR1 is SGHTA and CDR2 is FQGNSA. V lost 1 base, J lost 4 bases, and 11 bases lay in between. The CDR3 runs 15 residues. CDR3 in amino acids: CASSLGLGEGNTIYF. The CDR3 bases are TGTGCCAGCAGCTTAGGTCTTGGGGAAGGAAACACCATATATTTT.

This clonotype has at least ten counts. The rearrangement links TRBV7-6 to TRBJ2-1, with D hard to call. The CDR3 consists of 13 residues. The V and J ends lost 3 bases and 7 bases respectively, with 10 bases between them. Germline V gives CDR1 SGHVS, CDR2 FNYEAQ. CDR3 region: CASSFLYGNEQFF. For the CDR3, the DNA is TGTGCCAGCAGCTTTCTGTATGGAAATGAGCAGTTCTTC.

V and J are TRBV15 and TRBJ1-1; 8 bases match TRBD1. The CDR3 is made up of 15 amino acids. Germline assignment: CDR1 LNHNV and CDR2 YYDKDF (reference sequence). V dropped 9 bases and J dropped 3; count of bases not matched to a gene: 12. CDR3 coding DNA: TGTGCCACTGCGGACAGGGAGCGGGTTGACACTGAAGCTTTCTTT. As protein: CATADRERVDTEAFF.

This chain uses TRBV11-3 with TRBJ2-1, with D perhaps matching TRBD2 (7 bases). The CDR3 extends over 15 amino acids. Trimming removed 1 base from V and 10 bases from J, with 17 bases in between. Germline CDR1 reads SGHNT; CDR2 reads YENEEA. The CDR3 loop is CASSLGGGGAGEQFF. The CDR3 nucleotides read TGTGCCAGCAGCTTAGGGGGGGGGGGGGCGGGAGAGCAGTTCTTC.

This clonotype was observed a handful of times. The chain joins TRBV14 to TRBJ2-5, with D unresolved. This CDR3 has 13 amino acids. Trimming took 3 bases from V and 4 from J, leaving 9 bases between them. Germline V gene sequence: CDR1 SGHDN, CDR2 FVKESK. As DNA, the CDR3 is TGTGCCAGCAGCCACAGACAAGCAGAGACCCAGTACTTC. Amino acids: CASSHRQAETQYF.

This clonotype was found a few times. This chain links TRBV11-3 with TRBJ2-2; 9 bases map to TRBD2. The germline V gene encodes CDR1 SGHNT and CDR2 YENEEA. This CDR3 contains 15 residues. Germline trimming cut 2 bases from V and 6 bases from J; bases unmatched to any gene: 4. The CDR3 sequence is CASSLIAGEAGELFF. CDR3 DNA sequence: TGTGCCAGCAGCTTAATAGCGGGAGAGGCCGGGGAGCTGTTTTTT.

The table lists this clonotype with a few counts. The chain carries TRBV10-3 and TRBJ2-2; D is unresolved. Germline V gene lookup returns CDR1 ENHRY and CDR2 SYGVKD. This CDR3 contains 13 residues. The ends were cut back, 8 bases at V and 0 bases at J, with 7 bases in the middle. CDR3 DNA: TGTGCCATCGGGCCTTCGAACACCGGGGAGCTGTTTTTT. As protein: CAIGPSNTGELFF.

This clonotype was seen many times. The chain recombines TRBV7-9 with TRBJ1-2; the D is unclear. The CDR3 sequence is 12 residues long. Trimming cost V 4 bases and J 4 bases, with 7 bases left between them. The germline V gene encodes CDR1 SEHNR and CDR2 FQNEAQ (reference sequence). The CDR3 DNA sequence: TGTGCCAGCAGCTCCGTGGCCTATGGCTACACCTTC. It is translated as CASSSVAYGYTF.

V is TRBV11-3 and J is TRBJ2-2; the match to TRBD2 covers 9 bases. CDR3 size: 16 residues. Trimming removed 3 bases from V and 4 bases from J; junction bases left unmatched: 6. The germline gives CDR1 SGHNT, CDR2 YENEEA. Here the CDR3 reads CASSFSGSRATGELFF. CDR3 DNA sequence: TGTGCCAGCAGCTTTAGCGGGAGTCGGGCCACCGGGGAGCTGTTTTTT. The full variable domain, in which reference TRBV11-3 and TRBJ2-2 provide the parts outside the CDR3, is EAGVVQSPRYKIIEKKQPVAFWCNPISGHNTLYWYLQNLGQGPELLIRYENEEAVDDSQLPKDRFSAERLKGVDSTLKIQPAELGDSAVYLCASSFSGSRATGELFFGEGSRLTVL.

This clonotype has a count of ten or more. The chain is built from TRBV7-2 and TRBJ2-3; 8 bases line up with TRBD2. Germline CDR1 and CDR2: SGHTA and FQGNSA. This CDR3 comprises 16 residues. V lost 3 bases, J lost 0 bases, and 5 bases stayed unmatched. CDR3: CASSLISGTSTDTQYF. In DNA, the CDR3 is TGTGCCAGCAGCTTGATTAGCGGGACTAGCACAGATACGCAGTATTTT.

Here the CDR3 DNA reads TGTGCCAGCAGCTGGGGGACTAGCGGGACCGGGGAGCTGTTTTTT. Encoded protein: CASSWGTSGTGELFF. The chain is built from TRBV7-2 and TRBJ2-2, with 12 bases lining up with TRBD2. Germline lookup yields CDR1 SGHTA and CDR2 FQGNSA. The CDR3 loop spans 15 amino acids. V lost 4 bases and J lost 5; bases outside the gene matches: 2. The full variable domain, with the rest looked up from reference TRBV7-2 and TRBJ2-2, is GAGVSQSPSNKVTEKGKDVELRCDPISGHTALYWYRQSLGQGLEFLIYFQGNSAPDKSGLPSDRFSAERTGGSVSTLTIQRTQQEDSAVYLCASSWGTSGTGELFFGEGSRLTVL.

This rearrangement joins TRBV4-2 to TRBJ2-7; D gene unclear. CDR1 and CDR2 from the germline V gene are LGHNA and YNFKEQ. The ends were cut back, 0 bases at V and 1 base at J, with 7 bases in the middle. CDR3 length equals 14 residues. The CDR3 region is CASSQDQTSYEQYF. CDR3 nucleotide sequence: TGTGCCAGCAGCCAAGATCAAACATCCTACGAGCAGTACTTC.

Only a few counts were recorded for this clonotype. This chain links TRBV25-1 with TRBJ1-5; D gene unclear. Germline loops: CDR1 MGHDK, CDR2 SYGVNS. Trimming shortened V by 2 bases and J by 3 bases, and 8 bases separated the two germline ends. The CDR3 is made up of 14 amino acids. CDR3 residues: CASSERTFNQPQHF. The CDR3 bases are TGTGCCAGCAGTGAAAGGACCTTCAATCAGCCCCAGCATTTT.

The V and J genes are TRBV19 and TRBJ2-5; 10 bases line up with TRBD2. The J segment lost 7 bases and the V segment lost 5 bases, leaving 4 bases of the junction unmatched. The CDR3 consists of 13 residues. Germline CDR1 and CDR2: LNHDA and SQIVND (reference sequence). Here the CDR3 DNA reads TGTGCCAGTAGTTCTGCTAGCGGGAGGACCCAGTACTTC. This sequence encodes CASSSASGRTQYF.

The chain employs TRBV7-2 and TRBJ2-1; possible D gene TRBD2, 6 bases. Germline CDR1 and CDR2: SGHTA and FQGNSA. V was clipped by 3 bases and J by 4 bases, with 13 bases between them. CDR3 length: 15 amino acids. This chain's CDR3 is CASSFGGRSYNEQFF. CDR3 coding DNA: TGTGCCAGCAGCTTTGGGGGGAGAAGTTACAATGAGCAGTTCTTC.

This clonotype was observed many times. The V call is TRBV5-4, the J call TRBJ2-3, with 7 bases identical to TRBD2. V shed 4 bases, J shed 4 bases, and the junction held 12 bases outside the gene matches. Germline values: CDR1 SGHNT, CDR2 YYREEE (reference sequence). CDR3 length: 16 amino acids. The CDR3 loop reads CASSPAVAGVSDTQYF. The CDR3 DNA sequence: TGTGCCAGCAGCCCGGCTGTCGCGGGAGTTTCAGATACGCAGTATTTT.

This clonotype was recorded many times. V is TRBV7-8 and J is TRBJ2-1, with 7 positions matching TRBD2. Losses at the gene ends were 5 bases for V and 7 bases for J; bases not matched to a gene: 17. CDR1 SGHVS and CDR2 FQNEAQ come from the germline V gene. This CDR3 is built from 17 residues. CDR3 bases: TGTGCCAGCAGCGTGCCGACTAGCCCAAGGTCGGTAAATGAGCAGTTCTTC. It codes for CASSVPTSPRSVNEQFF.

This clonotype was detected only a few times. The chain is built from TRBV12-3 or TRBV12-4 and TRBJ2-5; D call uncertain. There are 15 residues in the CDR3. Between the trimmed V and J ends, which lost 2 bases and 2 bases, there was a span of 12 bases. CDR3 DNA sequence: TGTGCCAGCAGTTTATTTTGGATCACACAAGAGACCCAGTACTTC. Amino acids: CASSLFWITQETQYF.

Ten or more counts support this clonotype. The rearrangement uses TRBV7-2 and TRBJ1-4; 9 bases match TRBD1. Germline trimming cut 6 bases from V and 8 bases from J; bases unmatched to any gene: 7. CDR3 length equals 14 residues. The V gene's germline CDR1 is SGHTA and CDR2 FQGNSA. The CDR3 protein is CASRMDRGNEKLFF. In DNA, the CDR3 is TGTGCCAGCAGGATGGACAGGGGAAACGAAAAACTGTTTTTT.

This clonotype showed up just a few times. V is TRBV6-2 or TRBV6-3 and J is TRBJ2-3; no clear D. V lost 3 bases and J lost 5, with 12 bases in between. Germline CDR1 and CDR2: MNHEY and SVGEGT. This CDR3 contains 14 residues. The CDR3 region is CASSYGRPRDTQYF. CDR3 DNA: TGTGCCAGCAGTTATGGTCGTCCGAGAGATACGCAGTATTTT.